This T cell receptor (beta chain) was identified in a study of blood T cells in healthy people across ages. Study-wide results and caveats: Long-lived donors had more naive CD4+ cells and higher diversity than aged donors. PBMC samples, being unsorted, prevented any conclusive comparison of naive and antigen-experienced cells. CMV status of donors was not determined, possibly confounding expanded clonotype changes.

As regards this clonotype: Its matching antigen is unknown.

V was clipped by 0 bases and J by 9 bases, with 23 bases between them. Germline CDR1 DFQATT, CDR2 SNEGSKA (reference sequence). CDR3 length: 16 residues. PCR was performed a second time for 7 to 11 cycles using a sample-barcoded 5' primer and a J-beta primer mix. From the 5' RACE reads, TCRdb called clonotypes with MiXCR, one entry per CDR3 protein. The sample comprises 450,000 to 700,000 distinct CDR3 sequences, 27% of which are singletons, and about 18% rests with the top ten. The J gene is TRBJ1-2, the V gene TRBV20-1, with TRBD1 as a possible D gene (5 bases). Sample: blood. The TCR was taken from a woman aged 70 to 79 in good health. The CDR3 protein is CSARETSGERFVRYTF. The CDR3 region has the DNA TGCAGTGCTAGAGAAACTTCGGGGGAGCGGTTCGTGCGCTACACCTTC.